These T cell receptor beta chains were read from a single sample in a study of blood T cells in healthy people across ages. Using its own MiXCR run on the 5' RACE reads, TCRdb lists one record per CDR3 protein. The sample lists about 570,000 distinct CDR3 sequences, roughly a quarter occurring once. These records were also assigned to another study, of T cells of mothers and their children.

The specimen was blood. These receptors originate from a boy aged 2 to 10 in good health. Both conserved end residues are part of each CDR3. The order of the fields is clone size, J gene, V gene, D gene, CDR3 DNA, CDR3 protein. A D gene is named only where the DNA matches it firmly. Only some rows state a clone size, as once, few, many or a class for expanded clones.

size: .; J: TRBJ1-6; V: TRBV15; D: .; DNA: TGTGCCACCAGCTCTCGCGTGGGGGGTGCCGCTTCACCCCTCCACTTT; CDR3: CATSSRVGGAASPLHF
size: few; J: TRBJ2-7; V: TRBV12-3/TRBV12-4; D: .; DNA: TGTGCCAGCAGTTTCGTCCTCCCAGTGCAGTACTTC; CDR3: CASSFVLPVQYF
size: .; J: TRBJ2-1; V: TRBV20-1; D: .; DNA: TGCAGTGCTAGAGATTCGCGGGGAATCGATGGGGGAGAGCAGTTCTTC; CDR3: CSARDSRGIDGGEQFF
size: few; J: TRBJ2-7; V: TRBV2; D: TRBD1; DNA: TGTGCCAGTCAATTCACCGGGACAGGGTTTTACGAGCAGTACTTC; CDR3: CASQFTGTGFYEQYF
size: .; J: TRBJ2-7; V: TRBV10-2; D: TRBD1; DNA: TGCGCCAGCATCTCAGGGGGCTATCCCTACGAGCAGTACTTC; CDR3: CASISGGYPYEQYF
size: few; J: TRBJ2-5; V: TRBV18; D: .; DNA: TGTGCCAGCTCACCACCTTATGAGGAGACCCAGTACTTC; CDR3: CASSPPYEETQYF
size: .; J: TRBJ2-7; V: TRBV27; D: .; DNA: TGTGCCAGCAGTTTGAACGGGGGATCGGGCTACGAGCAGTACTTC; CDR3: CASSLNGGSGYEQYF
size: .; J: TRBJ2-7; V: TRBV2; D: TRBD1; DNA: TGTGCCAGCCTCCGGGACAGTCCCTACGAGCAGTACTTC; CDR3: CASLRDSPYEQYF
size: .; J: TRBJ2-3; V: TRBV7-9; D: .; DNA: TGTGCCAGCAGCTCTCGACAGTATCCAGATACGCAGTATTTT; CDR3: CASSSRQYPDTQYF
size: .; J: TRBJ2-7; V: TRBV10-1; D: .; DNA: TGCGCCAGCAGTGCAAACAGGGACGAGCAGTACTTC; CDR3: CASSANRDEQYF
size: few; J: TRBJ2-1; V: TRBV10-1; D: .; DNA: TGCGCCAGCAGTGAGTCAACCCTTCGGGAGCAGTTCTTC; CDR3: CASSESTLREQFF
size: .; J: TRBJ2-2; V: TRBV30; D: .; DNA: TGTGCCTGGAGCGCCAATCTAGCAGCCGCCAACGTGGGGGAGCTGTTTTTT; CDR3: CAWSANLAAANVGELFF
size: .; J: TRBJ2-7; V: TRBV20-1; D: TRBD2; DNA: TGCAGTGCCTCAGAGACTAGCGGGGGGACAACCTACGAGCAGTACTTC; CDR3: CSASETSGGTTYEQYF
size: few; J: TRBJ2-5; V: TRBV6-1; D: .; DNA: TGTGCCAGCAGCCCCCAATGGGGGGTCAGGGGAATGGAGACCCAGTACTTC; CDR3: CASSPQWGVRGMETQYF
size: .; J: TRBJ2-5; V: TRBV28; D: TRBD2; DNA: TGTGCCACCCTCAAGGGAATTAGCGGGAGACGTGAGACCCAGTACTTC; CDR3: CATLKGISGRRETQYF
size: .; J: TRBJ2-5; V: TRBV6-5; D: .; DNA: TGTGCCAGCAGTTACTCGTTAACTAACCTGGAGACCCAGTACTTC; CDR3: CASSYSLTNLETQYF